A selection of T cell receptor beta chains follows, all from one sample in a study of blood T cell repertoires in COVID-19. Clones were sequenced by immunoSEQ multiplex PCR, and TCRdb holds only the in-frame ones, with some missing. In the table there are a few hundred thousand clones, 88% of which are singletons. Sequencing input: PBMCs or T cells enriched from blood (not recorded which). Receptor source: a woman between 45 and 65 years old with acute COVID-19. Both conserved end residues are part of each CDR3. Fields, in order: D gene, V gene, J gene, clone size, CDR3 DNA, CDR3 protein. The D gene is left open where the match is weak. Some rows have no size entry. The others give once, few or many, or a class for an expanded clone.

>TRBD1|TRBV4-1|TRBJ2-4|few
TGCGCCAGCAGCCAAGATCCCGGGACAGTCTTCAAAAACATTCAGTACTTC
CASSQDPGTVFKNIQYF
>TRBD1|TRBV6-5|TRBJ1-2|NA
TGTGCCAGCAGGGACAGGGTTGCTAACTATGGCTACACCTTC
CASRDRVANYGYTF
>TRBD1|TRBV15|TRBJ2-7|NA
TGTGCCACCAGCAGGGCCAGGACAGGGGTGGGCGAGCAGTACTTC
CATSRARTGVGEQYF
>TRBD1|TRBV28|TRBJ2-7|NA
TGTGCCAGCAGTCCGCACAGGGGGCAAGTCTACGAGCAGTACTTC
CASSPHRGQVYEQYF
>NA|TRBV5-1|TRBJ1-4|NA
TGCGCCAGCAGCAGAGACAGGTCAACTAATGAAAAACTGTTTTTT
CASSRDRSTNEKLFF
>TRBD1|TRBV24-1|TRBJ1-5|once
TGTGCCACCAGTGAACAAGGACAGGGAAGACAGCCCCAGCATTTT
CATSEQGQGRQPQHF
>NA|TRBV11-1|TRBJ2-1|NA
TGTGCCAGCCATAAGATCGGGGGAAACTACAATGAGCAGTTCTTC
CASHKIGGNYNEQFF
>TRBD1|TRBV19|TRBJ2-7|few
TGTGCCAGTAGGTACCCACAACCCCGACCGGGACAGGGGGCCTACGAGCAGTACTTC
CASRYPQPRPGQGAYEQYF
>NA|TRBV9|TRBJ2-1|NA
TGTGCCAGCAGCGCGACGGGAGCATCCCACAATGAGCAGTTCTTC
CASSATGASHNEQFF
>TRBD2|TRBV24-1|TRBJ2-1|NA
TGTGCCACCAGTTCTTTAGCGGGAGGGCCCAATGAGCAGTTCTTC
CATSSLAGGPNEQFF
>NA|TRBV7-6|TRBJ1-2|NA
TGTGCCAGCAGCCCAGTACCTAGGGGCTACACCTTC
CASSPVPRGYTF
>NA|TRBV27|TRBJ1-5|medium-sized
TGTGCCAGCAGTTTTCTCAGGGGAGGGGGTCAGCCCCAGCATTTT
CASSFLRGGGQPQHF
>NA|TRBV2|TRBJ2-1|NA
TGTGCCAGCAGATACAGCAGGGCTCAACGCTCCTACAATGAGCAGTTCTTC
CASRYSRAQRSYNEQFF
>NA|TRBV29-1|TRBJ2-7|NA
TGCAGCGTTGGACTTTCAGCCTACGAGCAGTACTTC
CSVGLSAYEQYF
>TRBD2|TRBV30|TRBJ2-3|NA
TGTGCCTGGAGTTTTCTAGCGGGAGTGGCGGATACGCAGTATTTT
CAWSFLAGVADTQYF
>TRBD2|TRBV18|TRBJ2-3|few
TGTGCCAGCTCACCACGGGGACTAGTAGGGGCAGATACGCAGTATTTT
CASSPRGLVGADTQYF
>TRBD1|TRBV5-1|TRBJ2-3|NA
TGCGCCAGCAGCTTGGAAGGGCACAGGGGTAGAGATACGCAGTATTTT
CASSLEGHRGRDTQYF
>NA|TRBV3-1/TRBV3-2|TRBJ1-5|once
TGTGCCAGCAGCCATGGGGGGGGGTATGAGCATTTT
CASSHGGGYEHF
>TRBD1|TRBV12-3/TRBV12-4|TRBJ2-5|NA
TGTGCCAGCAGTTACACAGGGGAAGAGACCCAGTACTTC
CASSYTGEETQYF
>NA|TRBV18|TRBJ1-5|NA
TGTGCCAGCTCAAGAGGGATGAAAAGCAATCAGCCCCAGCATTTT
CASSRGMKSNQPQHF
>NA|TRBV5-4|TRBJ2-7|NA
TGTGCCAGCAGCTTGGGAGTAGGGGCCTCCTCCTACGAGCAGTACTTC
CASSLGVGASSYEQYF
>NA|TRBV28|TRBJ2-5|once
TGTGCCAGCAGCCCACGGGGAGTCGCCCAAGAGACCCAGTACTTC
CASSPRGVAQETQYF
>TRBD1|TRBV9|TRBJ1-2|NA
TGTGCCAGCAGCACCCAGGGGGGCCATGGCTACACCTTC
CASSTQGGHGYTF
>NA|TRBV27|TRBJ1-1|NA
TGTGCCAGCAGGGGACTGGGAGCGAACACTGAAGCTTTCTTT
CASRGLGANTEAFF
>TRBD2|TRBV5-5|TRBJ2-2|NA
TGTGCCAGCAGCTTGTCCCGGACTAGCGGGAGGACCAAGAACACCGGGGAGCTGTTTTTT
CASSLSRTSGRTKNTGELFF
>TRBD1|TRBV6-5|TRBJ1-2|NA
TGTGCCAGCACTCGGGACAGGGAGATCTATGGCTACACCTTC
CASTRDREIYGYTF
>TRBD1|TRBV27|TRBJ2-7|NA
TGTGCCAGCAGTTTCCGGGACAGGGACTATGCGCAGTACTTC
CASSFRDRDYAQYF
>NA|TRBV5-4|TRBJ1-6|NA
TGTGCCAGCAGCTTAGACTCCCCAAAAAGGTCACCCCTCCACTTT
CASSLDSPKRSPLHF
>TRBD1|TRBV5-1|TRBJ2-2|NA
TGCGCCAGCAGCCATAAATCAGGGGGCGCGGACACCGGGGAGCTGTTTTTT
CASSHKSGGADTGELFF
>TRBD2|TRBV19|TRBJ2-7|NA
TGTGCCAGTAGTTATCCTGGACTAGCGGGCAACTACGAGCAGTACTTC
CASSYPGLAGNYEQYF
>NA|TRBV3-1/TRBV3-2|TRBJ1-3|NA
TGTGCCAGCAGCTCCCAGGGAACCTCTGGAAACACCATATATTTT
CASSSQGTSGNTIYF
>NA|TRBV2|TRBJ1-1|NA
TGTGCCAGCAGGACAGAACGAACGGTATCTGAAGCTTTCTTT
CASRTERTVSEAFF
>NA|TRBV15|TRBJ1-3|NA
TGTGCCACCAGCAGAGATAGGGGTCCTGGAAACACCATATATTTT
CATSRDRGPGNTIYF
>TRBD2|TRBV7-2|TRBJ2-7|NA
TGTGCCAGCAGCTCTTCGGGACTAGCTGCCTACGAGCAGTACTTC
CASSSSGLAAYEQYF
>TRBD1|TRBV29-1|TRBJ1-2|NA
TGCAGCGTTAAAGCCGGGACAGGGGCTTATGGCTACACCTTC
CSVKAGTGAYGYTF
>NA|TRBV9|TRBJ1-1|NA
TGTGCCAGCAGGGTATACCCTACAGGGTCCGTCTCCCTATTTTACACTGAAGCTTTCTTT
CASRVYPTGSVSLFYTEAFF
>NA|TRBV2|TRBJ1-2|NA
TGTGCCAGCAGTGAGAACAGCTGGTACTATGGCTACACCTTC
CASSENSWYYGYTF
>NA|TRBV10-3|TRBJ2-7|NA
TGTGCCATCAGTGACAGCGCCTACGAGCAGTACTTC
CAISDSAYEQYF
>TRBD2|TRBV7-3|TRBJ2-7|NA
TGTGCCAGCAGCCTGGGCGCGGGAGGAGCCTACGAGCAGTACTTC
CASSLGAGGAYEQYF
>NA|TRBV19|TRBJ2-1|few
TGTGCCAGTAGTATAGTTTCGGGGGGCTGGTACAATGAGCAGTTCTTC
CASSIVSGGWYNEQFF
>TRBD1|TRBV3-1/TRBV3-2|TRBJ2-7|NA
TGTGCCAGCAGCCAAGCCGGGACAGGGGGAGGATACGAGCAGTACTTC
CASSQAGTGGGYEQYF
>TRBD2|TRBV11-3|TRBJ2-3|NA
TGTGCCAGCAGCTTAGGTAGCGGGAGTCCCGCAGATACGCAGTATTTT
CASSLGSGSPADTQYF
>NA|TRBV4-1|TRBJ1-1|NA
TGCGCCAGCAGCCAAGAGTGGGTGGCGGCCGAAGCTTTCTTT
CASSQEWVAAEAFF
>TRBD1|TRBV15|TRBJ1-1|NA
TGTGCCACCAGCGGCCCAGGGGGCAAGGGCACTGAAGCTTTCTTT
CATSGPGGKGTEAFF
>NA|TRBV2|TRBJ1-5|NA
TGTGCCAGCATGAACGCAAGGTCGACGGGGCAGCCCCAGCATTTT
CASMNARSTGQPQHF